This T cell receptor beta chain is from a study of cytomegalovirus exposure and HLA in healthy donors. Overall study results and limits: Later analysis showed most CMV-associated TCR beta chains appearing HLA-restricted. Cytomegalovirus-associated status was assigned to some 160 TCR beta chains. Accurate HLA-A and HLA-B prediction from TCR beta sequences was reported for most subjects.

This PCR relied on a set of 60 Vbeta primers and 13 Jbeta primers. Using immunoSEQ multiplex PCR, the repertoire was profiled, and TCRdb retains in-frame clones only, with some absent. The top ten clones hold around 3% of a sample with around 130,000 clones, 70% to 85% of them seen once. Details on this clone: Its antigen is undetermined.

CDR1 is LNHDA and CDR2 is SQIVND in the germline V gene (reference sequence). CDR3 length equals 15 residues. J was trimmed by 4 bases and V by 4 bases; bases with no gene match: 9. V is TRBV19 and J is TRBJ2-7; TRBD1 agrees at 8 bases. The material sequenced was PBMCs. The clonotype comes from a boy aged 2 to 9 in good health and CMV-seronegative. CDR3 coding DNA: TGTGCCAGTAGTAGGTTCGGACAGGGTGAATACGAGCAGTACTTC. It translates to CASSRFGQGEYEQYF.